This T cell receptor (beta chain) originates from a study of CD8 T cells in ankylosing spondylitis. Using quantitative 5'-RACE with molecular barcodes, the authors made TCR beta libraries. TCRdb re-analysed the 5' RACE reads in MiXCR, keeping a single row per CDR3 protein. Of over 450,000 distinct CDR3 sequences listed, more than 9.5% are singletons. The junction had 3 bases not matched to a gene; V was cut back by 1 base and J by 0 bases. Germline CDR1 reads DFQATT; CDR2 reads SNEGSKA (reference sequence). The CDR3 has 17 residues. This clonotype was counted only a few times. What it binds is not known. Study results and limitations: Ankylosing spondylitis blood appeared to carry a characteristic TCR beta motif of roughly eight highly homologous variants. The authors found the disease-linked clones to be CD8+ and relatively rare in peripheral blood.

The TCR comes from a male donor with ankylosing spondylitis. The source material was blood, either unsorted or a sorted T cell fraction (not recorded which). The V and J genes are TRBV20-1 and TRBJ2-1; 13 bases line up with TRBD2. The CDR3 DNA sequence: TGCAGTGCTAGAGTACTAGCGGGGGGGAGCTCCTACAATGAGCAGTTCTTC. Translation gives CSARVLAGGSSYNEQFF.